This T cell receptor (beta chain) was captured in a study of metastatic and nonmetastatic thyroid tumors. No treatment of any kind had been given to any patient before thyroid surgery. TCRdb re-called the PCR reads through MiXCR. Among about 38,000 clones listed, about 25% were seen once. Points from the study as a whole: TCR beta diversity was reportedly significantly higher in malignant thyroid tumors than benign nodules, in blood and tumor.

The table lists this clone with many counts. Antigen unknown. With 7 bases removed from V and 6 bases from J, the gap between germline ends came to 20 bases. The CDR3 runs 15 residues. Per the germline V gene, CDR1 is MDHEN and CDR2 is SYDVKM. The sequencing input was blood. This chain links TRBV28 with TRBJ2-3, with a possible D match to TRBD2 (6 bases). This TCR came from a female donor with papillary thyroid cancer or a benign thyroid nodule (not recorded which). Some clones in this sample may be carry-over from other donors' samples. The CDR3 loop reads CASIPAGKRGDTQYF. The DNA for the CDR3 is TGTGCCAGCATTCCCGCGGGAAAACGGGGGGATACGCAGTATTTT.